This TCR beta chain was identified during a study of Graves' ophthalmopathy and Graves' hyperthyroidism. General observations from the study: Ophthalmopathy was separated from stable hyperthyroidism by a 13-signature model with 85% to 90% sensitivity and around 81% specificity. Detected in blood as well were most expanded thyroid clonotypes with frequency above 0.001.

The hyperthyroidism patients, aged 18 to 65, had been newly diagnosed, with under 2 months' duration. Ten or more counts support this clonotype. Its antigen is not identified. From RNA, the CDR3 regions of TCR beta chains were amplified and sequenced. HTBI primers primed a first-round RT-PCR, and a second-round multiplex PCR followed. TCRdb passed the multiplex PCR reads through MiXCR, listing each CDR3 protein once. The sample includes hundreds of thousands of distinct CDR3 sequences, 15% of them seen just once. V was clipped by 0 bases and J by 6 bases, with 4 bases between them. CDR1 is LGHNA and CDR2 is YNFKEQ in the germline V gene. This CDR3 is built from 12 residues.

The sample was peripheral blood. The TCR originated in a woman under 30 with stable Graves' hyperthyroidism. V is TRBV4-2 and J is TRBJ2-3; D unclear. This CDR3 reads CASSQEGDTQYF. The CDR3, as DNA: TGTGCCAGCAGCCAAGAGGGTGATACGCAGTATTTT.